A single sample gave rise to the 21 T cell receptor beta chains below, sequenced in a study of shared clonotypes between healthy human individuals. The assay was immunoSEQ multiplex PCR, and TCRdb's table has in-frame clones only and misses some. The sample carries around 2.1 million clones, nearly 97% recorded once. Sequencing was done on a sample of naive CD4+ T cells sorted from blood. Subset of the sample: CD45RA+ positively selected. These TCRs come from a man younger than 35 in good health.

Of note for this clone: Other DNA sequences in this specimen translate into the identical CDR3. J is TRBJ2-3 and V is TRBV5-4; 11 positions match TRBD2. CDR1 is SGHNT and CDR2 is YYREEE in the germline V gene (reference sequence). J gave up 3 bases and V 5 bases, and 5 bases lay outside the gene matches. The CDR3 extends over 15 amino acids. CDR3: CASSFGTSGTDTQYF. The CDR3 DNA reads as TGTGCCAGCAGTTTCGGGACTAGCGGTACAGATACGCAGTATTTT.

Turning to this clone: This sample includes further DNA sequences coding for the same CDR3. The CDR3 DNA follows: TGTGCCAGCAGCTTAGTTGGGTTTAATTCACCCCTCCACTTT. Amino acids: CASSLVGFNSPLHF. The chain combines TRBV7-2 with TRBJ1-6; D ambiguous. The CDR3 consists of 14 residues. Germline V lookup: CDR1 SGHTA, CDR2 FQGNSA. Trimming pared 1 base from V and 6 bases from J, leaving 7 bases between.

This chain joins TRBV9 and TRBJ1-2, with D possibly being TRBD1 (5 bases). V gave up 0 bases and J gave up 4 bases, with 10 bases separating them. The CDR3 loop spans 14 amino acids. CDR1 is SGDLS, CDR2 YYNGEE, per germline. Here the CDR3 reads CASSVDRQGYGYTF. The CDR3 bases are TGTGCCAGCAGCGTAGATCGGCAGGGCTATGGCTACACCTTC.

This sequence joins TRBV5-6 and TRBJ1-5; 9 positions match TRBD1. Germline assignment: CDR1 SGHDT and CDR2 YYEEEE. The trim removed 4 bases at V and 6 bases at J, leaving 8 bases unmatched. This CDR3 has 15 residues. CDR3: CASSPDRGATQPQHF. The CDR3 coding sequence is TGTGCCAGCAGCCCCGACAGGGGGGCGACTCAGCCCCAGCATTTT.

The V call is TRBV18, the J call TRBJ1-2; weak D call: TRBD1 (5 bases). CDR1 KGHSH and CDR2 LQKENI come from the germline V gene. The V end lost 2 bases, the J end lost 7 bases, and 20 bases lay between the germline ends. CDR3 length: 16 amino acids. The CDR3 sequence: CASSPVFTVREAGYTF. The CDR3 coding sequence is TGTGCCAGCTCACCAGTTTTTACGGTCAGGGAGGCTGGCTACACCTTC. Full variable domain (remainder filled in from reference TRBV18 and TRBJ1-2): NAGVMQNPRHLVRRRGQEARLRCSPMKGHSHVYWYRQLPEEGLKFMVYLQKENIIDESGMPKERFSAEFPKEGPSILRIQQVVRGDSAAYFCASSPVFTVREAGYTFGSGTRLTVV.

The rearrangement uses TRBV10-3 and TRBJ2-5, with 11 bases identical to TRBD2. V shed 4 bases, J shed 5 bases, and the junction held 12 bases outside the gene matches. This CDR3 contains 17 residues. Germline assignment: CDR1 ENHRY and CDR2 SYGVKD. The CDR3 sequence is CAISGFIAGGSRETQYF. The CDR3 nucleotides read TGTGCCATCAGTGGTTTCATAGCGGGAGGGTCCCGGGAGACCCAGTACTTC.

This clone was picked up one time. The chain combines TRBV28 with TRBJ1-3, with D maybe TRBD1 (5 bases). Germline V gene sequence: CDR1 MDHEN, CDR2 SYDVKM. This CDR3 region has 13 residues. V was cut by 6 bases and J by 8 bases, with 14 bases left in between. The CDR3 nucleotides are TGTGCCAGCAGCTCCGGGACCGCCGACACCATATATTTT. Its translation is CASSSGTADTIYF.

The chain recombines TRBV2 with TRBJ1-1; D is unresolved. The CDR3 runs to 16 residues. From germline, CDR1 is SNHLY and CDR2 FYNNEI. Trimming cost V 1 base and J 1 base, with 13 bases left between them. CDR3 sequence: CASSEGWSAENTEAFF. The CDR3 DNA is TGTGCCAGCAGTGAAGGCTGGAGTGCGGAGAACACTGAAGCTTTCTTT.

This clone was detected once. This chain joins TRBV15 and TRBJ1-1; D is unresolved. Trimming removed 0 bases from V and 0 bases from J, with 5 bases in between. This CDR3 spans 14 amino acids. Germline loops: CDR1 LNHNV, CDR2 YYDKDF (reference sequence). The CDR3 sequence: CATSREHLNTEAFF. For the CDR3, the DNA is TGTGCCACCAGCAGAGAACATTTGAACACTGAAGCTTTCTTT.

The CDR3 sequence is CASSPQGRGTDTQYF. CDR3 sequence (DNA): TGTGCCAGCAGCCCACAGGGGCGGGGCACAGATACGCAGTATTTT. V and J are TRBV28 and TRBJ2-3; the match to TRBD1 covers 7 bases. Trimming removed 6 bases from V and 1 base from J; junction bases left unmatched: 7. The germline CDR1 and CDR2 sequences are MDHEN and SYDVKM. This CDR3 has 15 amino acids.

The V call is TRBV11-2, the J call TRBJ1-5, with D perhaps matching TRBD1 (6 bases). Trimming cost V 10 bases and J 0 bases, with 16 bases left between them. This CDR3 spans 15 amino acids. The V gene's germline CDR1 is SGHAT and CDR2 FQNNGV. The chain's CDR3 is CATTPRGHSNQPQHF. CDR3 nucleotide sequence: TGTGCCACCACACCACGGGGACATAGCAATCAGCCCCAGCATTTT.

The rearrangement links TRBV11-2 to TRBJ1-6; D unresolved. CDR3 length equals 13 residues. From germline, CDR1 is SGHAT and CDR2 FQNNGV. Deletions cut 5 bases from V and 10 bases from J, with 12 bases between. The DNA for the CDR3 is TGTGCCAGCAGCCCCCAAGTATCCTCACCCCTCCACTTT. Translation gives CASSPQVSSPLHF.

This chain connects TRBV9 to TRBJ2-5; TRBD2 agrees at 8 bases. CDR1 and CDR2 from the germline V gene are SGDLS and YYNGEE. CDR3 length: 15 residues. V shed 4 bases, J shed 2 bases, and the junction held 7 bases outside the gene matches. CDR3 amino acids: CASSRGGRWQETQYF. CDR3 DNA: TGTGCCAGCAGCCGGGGGGGCCGATGGCAAGAGACCCAGTACTTC. The whole variable domain, remainder taken from reference TRBV9 and TRBJ2-5, is DSGVTQTPKHLITATGQRVTLRCSPRSGDLSVYWYQQSLDQGLQFLIQYYNGEERAKGNILERFSAQQFPDLHSELNLSSLELGDSALYFCASSRGGRWQETQYFGPGTRLLVL.

The chain joins TRBV7-9 to TRBJ2-7, with a tentative D call TRBD1 (6 bases). Germline CDR1 SEHNR, CDR2 FQNEAQ (reference sequence). The CDR3 contains 13 residues. Trimming shortened V by 1 base and J by 4 bases, and 8 bases separated the two germline ends. This CDR3 reads CASSLGQVYEQYF. The CDR3 region has the DNA TGTGCCAGCAGCTTAGGACAGGTTTACGAGCAGTACTTC.

This sequence joins TRBV5-1 and TRBJ1-1; D gene ambiguous. Germline V gives CDR1 SGHRS, CDR2 YFSETQ. With 4 bases removed from V and 4 bases from J, the gap between germline ends came to 26 bases. This CDR3 has 18 amino acids. In nucleotides, the CDR3 is TGCGCCAGCAGCCGTTGGGCGGGCGCGTCGGGTTTGGGCACTGAAGCTTTCTTT. Translating gives CASSRWAGASGLGTEAFF. The whole variable domain, filled in from reference TRBV5-1 and TRBJ1-1, reads KAGVTQTPRYLIKTRGQQVTLSCSPISGHRSVSWYQQTPGQGLQFLFEYFSETQRNKGNFPGRFSGRQFSNSRSEMNVSTLELGDSALYLCASSRWAGASGLGTEAFFGQGTRLTVV.

V gene TRBV6-1 combines with J gene TRBJ2-1; D gene ambiguous. CDR1 and CDR2 from the germline V gene are MNHNS and SASEGT. This CDR3 contains 17 residues. The germline V and J ends were trimmed by 2 bases and 2 bases, with 16 bases remaining between them. CDR3 sequence (DNA): TGTGCCAGCAGTGAATTCGGTTCTGCGTGGACCTACAATGAGCAGTTCTTC. Residues: CASSEFGSAWTYNEQFF.

The chain carries TRBV6-5 and TRBJ2-2; D gene unclear. Germline V lookup: CDR1 MNHEY, CDR2 SVGAGI. V was cut by 2 bases and J by 7 bases, with 8 bases left in between. The CDR3 runs 13 residues. The chain's CDR3 is CASSYGKDGELFF. As DNA, the CDR3 is TGTGCCAGCAGTTACGGGAAGGACGGGGAGCTGTTTTTT.

The chain couples TRBV4-3 to TRBJ2-7; D gene ambiguous. CDR1 LGHNA and CDR2 YSLEER come from the germline V gene. Trimming shortened V by 4 bases and J by 6 bases, and 19 bases separated the two germline ends. CDR3 size: 15 residues. Here the CDR3 reads CASSLPLTACGEQYF. The CDR3 DNA is TGCGCCAGCAGCCTCCCCCTTACAGCCTGTGGCGAGCAGTACTTC.

This rearrangement joins TRBV30 to TRBJ1-2, with D maybe TRBD1 (5 bases). CDR3 size: 17 residues. Germline CDR1 is GTSNPN and CDR2 is SVGIG (reference sequence). V was clipped by 0 bases and J by 0 bases, with 17 bases between them. The CDR3 here is CAWSVRAGPKTNYGYTF. Written as DNA, the CDR3 is TGTGCCTGGAGTGTACGGGCAGGGCCGAAAACTAACTATGGCTACACCTTC.

The rearrangement uses TRBV5-1 and TRBJ2-1; TRBD2 matches at 7 bases. From germline, CDR1 is SGHRS and CDR2 YFSETQ. The V segment lost 1 base and the J segment 5 bases; nucleotides outside the gene matches: 3. The CDR3 length is 14 residues. The DNA for the CDR3 is TGCGCCAGCAGCTTGCCTAGCGGAGACAATGAGCAGTTCTTC. Protein product: CASSLPSGDNEQFF.

The rearrangement joins TRBV10-2 to TRBJ1-5; TRBD1 is a possible D gene (5 bases). V lost 8 bases, J lost 2 bases, and 13 bases lay in between. The germline V gene encodes CDR1 WSHSY and CDR2 SAAADI. There are 14 residues in the CDR3. CDR3: CASGTTFRNQPQHF. The CDR3 coding sequence is TGCGCCAGCGGGACGACGTTTCGCAATCAGCCCCAGCATTTT.